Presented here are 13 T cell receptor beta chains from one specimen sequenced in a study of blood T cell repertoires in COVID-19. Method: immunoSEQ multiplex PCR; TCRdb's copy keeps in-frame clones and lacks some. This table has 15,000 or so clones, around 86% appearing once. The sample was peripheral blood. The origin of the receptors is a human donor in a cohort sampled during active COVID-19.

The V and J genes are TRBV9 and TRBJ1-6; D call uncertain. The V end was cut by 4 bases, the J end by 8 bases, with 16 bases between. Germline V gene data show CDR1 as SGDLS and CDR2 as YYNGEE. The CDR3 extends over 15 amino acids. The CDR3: CASSPRPVGDSPLHF. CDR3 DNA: TGTGCCAGCAGCCCCCGGCCTGTCGGGGATTCACCCCTCCACTTT.

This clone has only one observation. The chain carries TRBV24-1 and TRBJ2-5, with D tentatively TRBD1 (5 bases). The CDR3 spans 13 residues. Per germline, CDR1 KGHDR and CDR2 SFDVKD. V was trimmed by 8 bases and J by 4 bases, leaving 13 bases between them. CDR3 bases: TGTGCCACCAAGGCGTGGGGCTCAGAGACCCAGTACTTC. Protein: CATKAWGSETQYF.

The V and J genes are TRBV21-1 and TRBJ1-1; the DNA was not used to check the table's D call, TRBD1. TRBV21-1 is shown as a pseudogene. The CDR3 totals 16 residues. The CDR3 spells CASSKKEETRNTEAFF. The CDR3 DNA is TGTGCCAGCAGCAAAAAGGAAGAGACAAGGAACACTGAAGCTTTCTTT.

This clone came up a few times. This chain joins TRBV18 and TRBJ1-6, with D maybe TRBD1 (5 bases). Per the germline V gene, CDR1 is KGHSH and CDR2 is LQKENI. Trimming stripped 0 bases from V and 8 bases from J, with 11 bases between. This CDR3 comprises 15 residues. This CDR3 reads CASSPPNRSDSPLHF. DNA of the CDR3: TGTGCCAGCTCACCACCGAACAGGTCTGATTCACCCCTCCACTTT.

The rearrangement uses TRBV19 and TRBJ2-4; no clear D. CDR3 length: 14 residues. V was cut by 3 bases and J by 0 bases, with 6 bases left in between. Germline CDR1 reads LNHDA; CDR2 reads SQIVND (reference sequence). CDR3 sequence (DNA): TGTGCCAGTAGTATCTTTGTAGCCAAAAACATTCAGTACTTC. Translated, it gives CASSIFVAKNIQYF. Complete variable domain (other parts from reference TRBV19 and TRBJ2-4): DGGITQSPKYLFRKEGQNVTLSCEQNLNHDAMYWYRQDPGQGLRLIYYSQIVNDFQKGDIAEGYSVSREKKESFPLTVTSAQKNPTAFYLCASSIFVAKNIQYFGAGTRLSVL.

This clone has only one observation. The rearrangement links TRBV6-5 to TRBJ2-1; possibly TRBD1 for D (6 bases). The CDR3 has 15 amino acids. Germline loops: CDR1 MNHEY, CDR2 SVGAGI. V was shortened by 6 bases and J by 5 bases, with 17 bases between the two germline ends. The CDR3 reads CASRPGRGLNNEQFF. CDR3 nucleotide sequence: TGTGCCAGCAGACCCGGCAGGGGTCTCAACAATGAGCAGTTCTTC.

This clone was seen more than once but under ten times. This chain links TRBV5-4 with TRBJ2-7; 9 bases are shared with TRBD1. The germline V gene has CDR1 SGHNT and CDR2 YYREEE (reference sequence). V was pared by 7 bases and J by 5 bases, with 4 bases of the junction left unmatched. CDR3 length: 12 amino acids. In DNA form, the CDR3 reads TGTGCCAGCGGGACAGGGCTGGACGAGCAGTACTTC. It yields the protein CASGTGLDEQYF.

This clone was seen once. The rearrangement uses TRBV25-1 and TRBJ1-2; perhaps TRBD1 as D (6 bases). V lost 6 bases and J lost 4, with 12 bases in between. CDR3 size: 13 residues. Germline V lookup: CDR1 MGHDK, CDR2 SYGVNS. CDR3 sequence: CASRLGGAYGYTF. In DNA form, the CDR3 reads TGTGCCAGCAGGCTAGGGGGAGCCTATGGCTACACCTTC.

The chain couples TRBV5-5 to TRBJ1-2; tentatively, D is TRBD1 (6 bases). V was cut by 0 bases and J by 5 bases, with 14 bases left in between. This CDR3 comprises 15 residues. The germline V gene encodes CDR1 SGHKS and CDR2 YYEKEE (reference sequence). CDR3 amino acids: CASSLGVAQGYGYTF. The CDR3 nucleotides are TGTGCCAGCAGCTTGGGGGTCGCCCAGGGGTATGGCTACACCTTC.

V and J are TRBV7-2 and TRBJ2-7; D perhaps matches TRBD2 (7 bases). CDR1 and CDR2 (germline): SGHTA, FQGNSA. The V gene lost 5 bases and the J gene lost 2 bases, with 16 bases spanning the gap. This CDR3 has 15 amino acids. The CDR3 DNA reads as TGTGCCAGCAGCATAGGCGCGGGGGCCCCCTACGAGCAGTACTTC. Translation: CASSIGAGAPYEQYF.

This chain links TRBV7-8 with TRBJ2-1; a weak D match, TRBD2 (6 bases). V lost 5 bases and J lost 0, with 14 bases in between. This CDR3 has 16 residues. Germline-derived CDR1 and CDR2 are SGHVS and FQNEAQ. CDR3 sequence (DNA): TGTGCCAGCAGCCAAAGGAGGGGTAGCTCCTACAATGAGCAGTTCTTC. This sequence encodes CASSQRRGSSYNEQFF.

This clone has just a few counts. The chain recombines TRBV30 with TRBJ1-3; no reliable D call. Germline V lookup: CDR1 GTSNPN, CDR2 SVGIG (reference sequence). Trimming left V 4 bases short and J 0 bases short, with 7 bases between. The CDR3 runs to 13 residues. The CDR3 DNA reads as TGTGCCTGGACCTCTCTCTCTGGAAACACCATATATTTT. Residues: CAWTSLSGNTIYF. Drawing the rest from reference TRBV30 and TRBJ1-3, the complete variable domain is SQTIHQWPATLVQPVGSPLSLECTVEGTSNPNLYWYRQAAGRGLQLLFYSVGIGQISSEVPQNLSASRPQDRQFILSSKKLLLSDSGFYLCAWTSLSGNTIYFGEGSWLTVV.

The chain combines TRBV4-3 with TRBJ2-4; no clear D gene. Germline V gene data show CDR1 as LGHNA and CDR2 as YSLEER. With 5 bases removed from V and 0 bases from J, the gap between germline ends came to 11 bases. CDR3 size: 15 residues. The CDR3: CASSTDIVAKNIQYF. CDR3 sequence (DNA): TGCGCCAGCAGCACTGACATTGTAGCCAAAAACATTCAGTACTTC.